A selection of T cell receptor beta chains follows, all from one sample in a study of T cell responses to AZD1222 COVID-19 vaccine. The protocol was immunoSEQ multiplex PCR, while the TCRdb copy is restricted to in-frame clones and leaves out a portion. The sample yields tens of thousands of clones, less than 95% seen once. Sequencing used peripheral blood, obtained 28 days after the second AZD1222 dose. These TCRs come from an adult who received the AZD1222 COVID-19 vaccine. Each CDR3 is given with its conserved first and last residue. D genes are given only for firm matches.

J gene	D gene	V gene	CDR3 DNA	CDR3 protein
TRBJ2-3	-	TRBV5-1	TGCGCCAGCAGCTTGGGGCTTTTGGGGGGCACAGATACGCAGTATTTT	CASSLGLLGGTDTQYF
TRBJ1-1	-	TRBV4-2	TGTGCCAGCAGCCACCCCGCGGAGGGGCGGACTGAAGCTTTCTTT	CASSHPAEGRTEAFF
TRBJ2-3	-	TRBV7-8	TGTGCCAGCAGCTTTAGGGGCGATACGCAGTATTTT	CASSFRGDTQYF
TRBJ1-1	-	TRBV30	TGTGCCTCAGGGGACACTGAAGCTTTCTTT	CASGDTEAFF
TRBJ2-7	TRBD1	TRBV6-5	TGTGCCAGCAGTTACGTCTCGACAGGGTCCTACGAGCAGTACTTC	CASSYVSTGSYEQYF
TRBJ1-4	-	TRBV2	TGTGCCAGCAGTGAAGCCCTGAGACAGAATGAAAAACTGTTTTTT	CASSEALRQNEKLFF
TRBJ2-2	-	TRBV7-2	TGTGCCAGTTTGAGAGGGGCGAACACCGGGGAGCTGTTTTTT	CASLRGANTGELFF
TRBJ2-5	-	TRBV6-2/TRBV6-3	TGTGCCAGCAGTAGCGGAGAGACCCAGTACTTC	CASSSGETQYF
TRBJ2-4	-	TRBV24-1	TGTGCCACCAGTGATAGGGACAACAAAAACATTCAGTACTTC	CATSDRDNKNIQYF
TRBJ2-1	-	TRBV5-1	TGCGCCAGCAGCTTGGCTTTAGTCAATGAGCAGTTCTTC	CASSLALVNEQFF
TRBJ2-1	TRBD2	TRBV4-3	TGCGCCAGCAGCCCAGCGGGAGGAAATGAGCAGTTCTTC	CASSPAGGNEQFF
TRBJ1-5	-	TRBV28	TGTGCCGGGCAGGGGCCTAGCAATCAGCCCCAGCATTTT	CAGQGPSNQPQHF
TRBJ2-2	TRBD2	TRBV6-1	TGTGCCACCATTGGACTAGCGGGAAGTCCAGGGGAGCTGTTTTTT	CATIGLAGSPGELFF
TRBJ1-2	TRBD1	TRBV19	TGTGCCAGTAGTACTTGGACAGGGGGCAATGGCTACACCTTC	CASSTWTGGNGYTF
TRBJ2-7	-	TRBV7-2	TGTGCCAGCAGCTTCGGTGACTACGAGCAGTACTTC	CASSFGDYEQYF
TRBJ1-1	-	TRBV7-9	TGTGCCAGCAGCTTAGCGGACAGGAACACTGAAGCTTTCTTT	CASSLADRNTEAFF
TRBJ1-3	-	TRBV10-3	TGTGCCATCAGTTCCCAAGGAAACACCATATATTTT	CAISSQGNTIYF
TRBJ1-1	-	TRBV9	TGTGCCAGCGGGGGCGGGATGAACACTGAAGCTTTCTTT	CASGGGMNTEAFF
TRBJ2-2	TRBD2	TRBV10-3	TGTGCCTCCCGAAGGACTAGCGGGCACACCGGGGAGCTGTTTTTT	CASRRTSGHTGELFF